This T cell receptor (beta chain) was captured in a study of T cell changes during pregnancy in multiple sclerosis. Clones were sequenced by immunoSEQ multiplex PCR, and TCRdb holds only the in-frame ones, with some missing. The sample yields about 34,000 clones, around 90% seen once. The TCR originated in a female donor with multiple sclerosis, enrolled in a pregnancy study. The sequencing used CD8+ T cells from peripheral blood mononuclear cells, collected in the third trimester of pregnancy.

CDR3 residues: CATSPTLGGKDEQFF. The CDR3 nucleotides read TGTGCCACCAGCCCAACCCTAGGGGGTAAGGATGAGCAGTTCTTC. The chain carries TRBV15 and TRBJ2-1; weak D call: TRBD1 (6 bases). In germline, CDR1 is LNHNV, CDR2 YYDKDF (reference sequence). Trimming took off 5 bases at V and 8 bases at J, with 19 bases between the two ends. This CDR3 comprises 15 residues.